The rows below give T cell receptor beta chains drawn from one sample of a study of cytomegalovirus exposure and HLA in healthy donors. Sequenced by immunoSEQ multiplex PCR; TCRdb stores in-frame clones only, minus some. The sample has 95,000 to 150,000 clones, around 78% seen once; the top ten hold roughly 6.1%. Sequenced sample: PBMCs. These receptors were collected from a woman in her forties in good health and CMV-seronegative. CDR3s include the opening cysteine and the closing phenylalanine or tryptophan. A D gene is named only where the DNA matches it firmly. Clone size is not always given. Where it is, it says once, few, many or a class for expanded clones.

15	TRBV28	TRBD2	NA	TRBJ2-4	TGTGCCAGCAGCCCGGGAGGGGGGGTCAAAAACATTCAGTACTTC	CASSPGGGVKNIQYF
16	TRBV28	TRBD1	NA	TRBJ1-1	TGTGCCAGCAGCCGCGGACAAGGGGGCCTGAACACTGAAGCTTTCTTT	CASSRGQGGLNTEAFF
16	TRBV10-1	TRBD2	once	TRBJ2-3	TGCGCCAGCAGTGAGACTAGCGGGACCTGGATAGATACGCAGTATTTT	CASSETSGTWIDTQYF
17	TRBV21-1	NA	NA	TRBJ2-3	TGTGCCACCAGGGGAGGGACTAGCGGGATTAGCACAGATACGCAGTATTTT	CATRGGTSGISTDTQYF
16	TRBV5-1	TRBD1	NA	TRBJ2-2	TGCGCCAGCAGCAAAGCCGGGACAGGGGTGACCGGGGAGCTGTTTTTT	CASSKAGTGVTGELFF
14	TRBV19	NA	NA	TRBJ1-1	TGTGCCAGTAGCTTGCCTATTCAGGGGACTGAAGCTTTCTTT	CASSLPIQGTEAFF
14	TRBV7-9	NA	few	TRBJ1-2	TGTGCCAGCAGCTCCCAAACAGGGAACTATGGCTACACCTTC	CASSSQTGNYGYTF
15	TRBV28	TRBD1	NA	TRBJ1-5	TGTGCCAGCAGTTCCGACAGGGAACGGGGTCAGCCCCAGCATTTT	CASSSDRERGQPQHF
17	TRBV4-3	NA	NA	TRBJ2-5	TGCGCCAGCAGCCACCCCTACCCTGGACTGGGTCGGGAGACCCAGTACTTC	CASSHPYPGLGRETQYF
13	TRBV7-7	NA	NA	TRBJ2-5	TGTGCTAGCAGCCAAGGGGTTCTCGGGACCCAGTACTTC	CASSQGVLGTQYF
14	TRBV5-1	NA	NA	TRBJ1-1	TGCGCCAGCAGCGAAAGAGTCGTGAACACTGAAGCTTTCTTT	CASSERVVNTEAFF
12	TRBV7-3	NA	NA	TRBJ1-1	TGTGCCAGCAGCCATGGGTCAGGGCGAGCTTTCTTT	CASSHGSGRAFF
16	TRBV18	TRBD2	few	TRBJ2-2	TGTGCCAGCTCACCGCTGGCTAGCGGGAACACCGGGGAGCTGTTTTTT	CASSPLASGNTGELFF
12	TRBV7-6	TRBD1	once	TRBJ2-5	TGTGCCGGAGGACAGGGGACGGAGACCCAGTACTTC	CAGGQGTETQYF
16	TRBV5-1	NA	NA	TRBJ2-7	TGCGCCAGCAGTGTGAGGAGCGGTAGGAGCTCCTACGAGCAGTACTTC	CASSVRSGRSSYEQYF
16	TRBV5-1	TRBD1	few	TRBJ2-3	TGCGCCAGCAGCTTGGCAAGCAGGGGGTTTTCAGATACGCAGTATTTT	CASSLASRGFSDTQYF
15	TRBV15	TRBD2	NA	TRBJ2-5	TGTGCCACCAGCAGATCTAGCGGGAAACAAGAGACCCAGTACTTC	CATSRSSGKQETQYF
14	TRBV6-5	NA	medium-sized	TRBJ2-2	TGTGCCAGCAGTTACGCAGGGTTCACCGGGGAGCTGTTTTTT	CASSYAGFTGELFF
12	TRBV2	NA	once	TRBJ2-7	TGTGCCAGCAGGGCATACAGCTACGAGCAGTACTTC	CASRAYSYEQYF
13	TRBV27	NA	NA	TRBJ1-5	TGTGCCAGCAGTTTTTACAAGAATCAGCCCCAGCATTTT	CASSFYKNQPQHF